Reported below is one T cell receptor beta chain. The target antigen is unknown. The source of the sample is a study of T cell repertoires in cytomegalovirus infection. Study context: The authors relied on CMV epitopes, both recently identified HLA-C-restricted and well-studied HLA-B-restricted. CMV infection and matching HLA type were both indicated by public TCR beta signatures. General study findings and limits: Totalled public TCR beta family frequency picked out people who carried CMV plus the relevant HLA. Clonotype analysis showed dominance of the ex vivo response by HLA-C-restricted CMV-specific TCR beta clonotypes.

Per germline, CDR1 SGDLS and CDR2 YYNGEE. Trimming shortened V by 7 bases and J by 1 base, and 15 bases separated the two germline ends. The CDR3 loop spans 15 amino acids. Each CDR3 protein gets one entry after TCRdb re-called the reads with MiXCR. The sample includes under 200,000 distinct CDR3 sequences, about 20% of them seen just once. The starting material was CD8+ T cells from cultured PBMCs, obtained from culture after CMV antigen stimulation. This TCR was recovered from a human donor in good health (CMV status not recorded). Some clones in this sample may be carry-over from other donors' samples. The chain carries TRBV9 and TRBJ1-3; the D is unclear. CDR3 protein: CASSKEPGSGNTIYF. For the CDR3, the DNA is TGTGCCAGCTCAAAGGAGCCCGGTTCTGGAAACACCATATATTTT. Using reference TRBV9 and TRBJ1-3 for the parts outside the CDR3, the full variable domain is DSGVTQTPKHLITATGQRVTLRCSPRSGDLSVYWYQQSLDQGLQFLIQYYNGEERAKGNILERFSAQQFPDLHSELNLSSLELGDSALYFCASSKEPGSGNTIYFGEGSWLTVV.